The present entry profiles one T cell receptor beta chain with its context. Antigen unknown. This record belongs to a study of T cell responses to AZD1222 COVID-19 vaccine. Study summary: Combined were second doses at about 4 or about 12 weeks. The study, taken as a whole, reports: Of the AZD1222 recipients, only 5 or 6 were seropositive at baseline. There were mostly white British donors and more females than males, and clonal diversity was possibly underestimated. The study sampled repertoires only after the peak T cell response.

This table comes from immunoSEQ multiplex PCR, and its TCRdb copy is limited to in-frame clones, with some not included. Seen here are about 150,000 clones, nearly 95% observed once, and the top ten hold about 2.5%. CDR1 and CDR2 from the germline V gene are SEHNR and FQNEAQ (reference sequence). The CDR3 loop spans 13 amino acids. With 4 bases removed from V and 4 bases from J, the gap between germline ends came to 7 bases. Sequencing was performed on peripheral blood, taken on day 0 of AZD1222 vaccination. This receptor was identified in an adult in good health. V usage is TRBV7-9 and J usage is TRBJ1-4, with unresolved D. The CDR3 loop reads CASSSPGNEKLFF. Written as DNA, the CDR3 is TGTGCCAGCAGCTCCCCCGGTAATGAAAAACTGTTTTTT.